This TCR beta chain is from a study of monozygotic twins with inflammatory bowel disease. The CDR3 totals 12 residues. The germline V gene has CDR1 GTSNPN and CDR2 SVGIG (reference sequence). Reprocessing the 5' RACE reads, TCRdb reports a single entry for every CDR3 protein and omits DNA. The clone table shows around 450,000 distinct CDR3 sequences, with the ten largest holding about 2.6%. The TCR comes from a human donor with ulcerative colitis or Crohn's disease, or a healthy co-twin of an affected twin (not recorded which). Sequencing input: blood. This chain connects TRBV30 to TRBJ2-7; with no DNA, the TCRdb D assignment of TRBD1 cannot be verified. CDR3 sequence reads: CAWSLGAVEQYF. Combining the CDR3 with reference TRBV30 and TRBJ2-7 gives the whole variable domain SQTIHQWPATLVQPVGSPLSLECTVEGTSNPNLYWYRQAAGRGLQLLFYSVGIGQISSEVPQNLSASRPQDRQFILSSKKLLLSDSGFYLCAWSLGAVEQYFGPGTRLTVT.